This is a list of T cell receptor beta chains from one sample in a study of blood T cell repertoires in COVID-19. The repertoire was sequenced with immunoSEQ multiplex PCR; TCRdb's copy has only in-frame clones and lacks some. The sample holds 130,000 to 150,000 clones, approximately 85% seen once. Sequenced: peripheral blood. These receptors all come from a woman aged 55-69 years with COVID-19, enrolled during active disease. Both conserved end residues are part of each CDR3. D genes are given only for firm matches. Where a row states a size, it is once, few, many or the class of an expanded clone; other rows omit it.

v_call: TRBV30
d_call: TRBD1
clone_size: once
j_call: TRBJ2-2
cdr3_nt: TGTGCCTGGGATACCGGGACAGGGGCCACCGGGGAGCTGTTTTTT
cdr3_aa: CAWDTGTGATGELFF

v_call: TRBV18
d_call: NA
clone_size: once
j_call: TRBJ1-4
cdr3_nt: TGTGCCAGCTCACCGGGAGGTATTGGTCAAATTAATGAAAAACTGTTTTTT
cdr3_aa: CASSPGGIGQINEKLFF

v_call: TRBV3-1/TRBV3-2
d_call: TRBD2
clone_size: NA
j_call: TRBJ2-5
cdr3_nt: TGTGCCAGCAGCCAAGACCTTTGGACTAGCGGGGGTGTAGAGACCCAGTACTTC
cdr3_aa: CASSQDLWTSGGVETQYF

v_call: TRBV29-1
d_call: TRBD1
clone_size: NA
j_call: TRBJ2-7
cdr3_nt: TGCAGCGTGGAGACCCGGGACAGGGCCTCCTACGAGCAGTACTTC
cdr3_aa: CSVETRDRASYEQYF

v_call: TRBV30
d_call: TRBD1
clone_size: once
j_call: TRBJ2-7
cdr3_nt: TGTGCTGGCCAGGGACAGGTCTATCCTTACGAGCAGTACTTC
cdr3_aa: CAGQGQVYPYEQYF

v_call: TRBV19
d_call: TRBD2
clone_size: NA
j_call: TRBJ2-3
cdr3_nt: TGTGCCAGTAGTATCCTGGGACTAGGAGGAGATACGCAGTATTTT
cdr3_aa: CASSILGLGGDTQYF

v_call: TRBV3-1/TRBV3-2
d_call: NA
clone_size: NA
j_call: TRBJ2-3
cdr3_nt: TGTGCCAGCAGCCAATACTCAGGGGATGCAGATACGCAGTATTTT
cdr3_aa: CASSQYSGDADTQYF

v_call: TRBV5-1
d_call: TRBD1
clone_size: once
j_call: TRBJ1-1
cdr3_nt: TGCGCCAGCAGCGTGGGACAGGGGATAGAGAGCGGAGCTTTCTTT
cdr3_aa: CASSVGQGIESGAFF

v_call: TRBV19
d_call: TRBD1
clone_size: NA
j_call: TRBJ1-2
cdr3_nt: TGTGCCAGTACCCGACAGGGCTCACCGAACTATGGCTACACCTTC
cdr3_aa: CASTRQGSPNYGYTF

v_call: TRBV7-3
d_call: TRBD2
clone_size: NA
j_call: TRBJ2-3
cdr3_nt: TGTGCCAGCAGCTTCCTAGCGGGGGGGAACATAGATACGCAGTATTTT
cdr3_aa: CASSFLAGGNIDTQYF

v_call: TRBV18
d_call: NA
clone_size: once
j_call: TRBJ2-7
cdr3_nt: TGTGCCAGCTCACCACCCAATTCCTACGAGCAGTACTTC
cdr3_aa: CASSPPNSYEQYF

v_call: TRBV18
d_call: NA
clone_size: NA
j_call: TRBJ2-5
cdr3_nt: TGTGCCAGCTCACCGGGGGCCGAAGAGACCCAGTACTTC
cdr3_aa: CASSPGAEETQYF

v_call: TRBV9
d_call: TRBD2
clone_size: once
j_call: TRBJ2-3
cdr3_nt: TGTGCCAGCAGCGTAACTAGCGGGGATCTTACTTTCACAGATACGCAGTATTTT
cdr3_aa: CASSVTSGDLTFTDTQYF

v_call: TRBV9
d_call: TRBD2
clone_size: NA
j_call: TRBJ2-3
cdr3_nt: TGTGCCAGCAGCGTTGGCGGGGGGGGCACAGATACGCAGTATTTT
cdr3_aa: CASSVGGGGTDTQYF

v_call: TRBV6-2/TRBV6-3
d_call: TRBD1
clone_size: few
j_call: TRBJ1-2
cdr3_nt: TGTGCCAGCAGTTACCCTCGACAGGGGGTGTCCAACCCCCATGGCTACACCTTC
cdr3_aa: CASSYPRQGVSNPHGYTF

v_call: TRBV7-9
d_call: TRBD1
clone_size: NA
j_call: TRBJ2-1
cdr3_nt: TGTGCCAGCAGCTTAGGACAGGGGACCTACAATGAGCAGTTCTTC
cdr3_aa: CASSLGQGTYNEQFF

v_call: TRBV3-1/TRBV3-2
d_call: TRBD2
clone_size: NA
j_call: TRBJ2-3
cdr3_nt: TGTGCCAGCAGCCATGGGACTAGCACTTTAGTGGATACGCAGTATTTT
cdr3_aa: CASSHGTSTLVDTQYF

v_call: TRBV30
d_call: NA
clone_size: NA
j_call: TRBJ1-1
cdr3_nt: TGTGCCTGGAGGTTAAACAGGGTAGCTTTCTTT
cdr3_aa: CAWRLNRVAFF

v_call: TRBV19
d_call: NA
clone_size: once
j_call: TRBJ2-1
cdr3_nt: TGTGCCAGTAGTACCTACAGGCTTGGCTCCTACAATGAGCAGTTCTTC
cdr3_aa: CASSTYRLGSYNEQFF

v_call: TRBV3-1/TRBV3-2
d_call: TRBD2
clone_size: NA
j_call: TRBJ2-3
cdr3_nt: TGTGCCAGCAGCTCCCGGACTAGCGGGGGGTTCACAGATACGCAGTATTTT
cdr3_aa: CASSSRTSGGFTDTQYF

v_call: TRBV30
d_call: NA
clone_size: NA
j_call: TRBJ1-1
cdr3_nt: TGTGGCGGGCGGCAGATCGGCGAAGCTTTCTTT
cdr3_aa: CGGRQIGEAFF

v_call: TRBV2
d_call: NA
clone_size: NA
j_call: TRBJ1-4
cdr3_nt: TGTGCCAGCAGTGACGCGGTCGACGGAGCAACTAATGAAAAACTGTTTTTT
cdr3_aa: CASSDAVDGATNEKLFF

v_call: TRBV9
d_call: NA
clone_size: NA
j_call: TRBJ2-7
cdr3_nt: TGTGCCAGCAGCTCCGGGACTCCTCCCTACGAGCAGTACTTC
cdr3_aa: CASSSGTPPYEQYF

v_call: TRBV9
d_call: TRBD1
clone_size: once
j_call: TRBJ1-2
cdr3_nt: TGTGCCAGCAGCGTAGCTCTGGACAGGGGACCCTCCAACTATGGCTACACCTTC
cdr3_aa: CASSVALDRGPSNYGYTF

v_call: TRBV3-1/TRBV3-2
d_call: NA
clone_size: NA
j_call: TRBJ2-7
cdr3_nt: TGTGCCAGCAGCCAAGACTACGGCGAGCAGTACTTC
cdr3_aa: CASSQDYGEQYF

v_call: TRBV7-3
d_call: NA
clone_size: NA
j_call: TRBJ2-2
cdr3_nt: TGTGCCAGCAGGGGAGCGAACACCGGGGAGCTGTTTTTT
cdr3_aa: CASRGANTGELFF

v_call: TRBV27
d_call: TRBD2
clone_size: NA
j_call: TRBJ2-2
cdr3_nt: TGTGCCAGCAGTGAGGGACTAGCGCGTGACACCGGGGAGCTGTTTTTT
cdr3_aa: CASSEGLARDTGELFF

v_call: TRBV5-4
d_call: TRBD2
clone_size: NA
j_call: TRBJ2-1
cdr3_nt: TGTGCCAGCAGCGTGATATCGGGGGGTTGGTCCTACAATGAGCAGTTCTTC
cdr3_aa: CASSVISGGWSYNEQFF

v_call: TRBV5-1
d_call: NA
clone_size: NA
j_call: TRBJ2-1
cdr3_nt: TGCGCCAGCAGCTCATCAGGGACTGGGATCTCCTACAATGAGCAGTTCTTC
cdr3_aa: CASSSSGTGISYNEQFF

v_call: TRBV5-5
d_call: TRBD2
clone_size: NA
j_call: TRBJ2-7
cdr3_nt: TGTGCCAGCAGCCCGGGACTGGGGGGGTACGAGCAGTACTTC
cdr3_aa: CASSPGLGGYEQYF

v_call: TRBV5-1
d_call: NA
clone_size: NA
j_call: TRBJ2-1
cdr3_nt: TGCGCCAGCAGCTTTCTCGGGATACAGGGTTATGAGCAGTTCTTC
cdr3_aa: CASSFLGIQGYEQFF

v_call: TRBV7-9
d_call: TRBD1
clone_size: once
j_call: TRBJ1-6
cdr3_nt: TGTGCCAGCAGCTTTTATGCGGCGCCACAGGGGAATCTATTTTCACCCCTCCACTTT
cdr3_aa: CASSFYAAPQGNLFSPLHF

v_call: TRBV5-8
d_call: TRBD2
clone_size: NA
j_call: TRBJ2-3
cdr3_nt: TGTGCCAGCAGCTACTGGGGGGGAGGTCACACAGATACGCAGTATTTT
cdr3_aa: CASSYWGGGHTDTQYF

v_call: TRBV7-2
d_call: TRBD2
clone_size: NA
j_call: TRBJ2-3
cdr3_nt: TGTGCCAGCAGCTTAGCGGGGGGGGAAGATACGCAGTATTTT
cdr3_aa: CASSLAGGEDTQYF

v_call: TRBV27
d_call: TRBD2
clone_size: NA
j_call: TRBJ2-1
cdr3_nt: TGTGCCAGCAGTCCATCGGGGGGGCTATACAATGAGCAGTTCTTC
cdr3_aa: CASSPSGGLYNEQFF

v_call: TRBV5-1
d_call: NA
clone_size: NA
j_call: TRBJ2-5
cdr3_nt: TGCGCCAGCAGCTTGGAGGTGAGGGAGACCCAGTACTTC
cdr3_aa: CASSLEVRETQYF

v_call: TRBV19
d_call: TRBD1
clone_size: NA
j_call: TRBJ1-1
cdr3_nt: TGTGCCAGTAGGAGCCCACTCAGGGGGTCGGGCACTGAAGCTTTCTTT
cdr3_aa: CASRSPLRGSGTEAFF

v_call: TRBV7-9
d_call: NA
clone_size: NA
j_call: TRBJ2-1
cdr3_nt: TGTGCCAGCAGCCCCGCCGGCGGGGGCCCCAACAATGAGCAGTTCTTC
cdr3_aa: CASSPAGGGPNNEQFF

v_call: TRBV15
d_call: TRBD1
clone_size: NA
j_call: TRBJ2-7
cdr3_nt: TGTGCCACCAGCAGAGATCGGATGGACAGGTCCTACGAGCAGTACTTC
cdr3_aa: CATSRDRMDRSYEQYF

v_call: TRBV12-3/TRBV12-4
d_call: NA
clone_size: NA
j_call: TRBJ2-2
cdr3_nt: TGTGCCAGCAGACTAGGTCGGACCGGGGAGCTGTTTTTT
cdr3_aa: CASRLGRTGELFF

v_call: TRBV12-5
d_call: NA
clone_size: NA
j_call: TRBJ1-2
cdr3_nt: TGTGCTAGTGGTAGCGGGACCAGTGGTGTAAGCACCTTC
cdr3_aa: CASGSGTSGVSTF

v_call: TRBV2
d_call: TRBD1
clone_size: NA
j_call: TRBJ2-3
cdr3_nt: TGTGCCAGCAGTTACACCGGGACAGGCACAGATACGCAGTATTTT
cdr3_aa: CASSYTGTGTDTQYF

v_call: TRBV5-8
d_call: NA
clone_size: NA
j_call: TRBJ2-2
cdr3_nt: TGTGCCAGCAGCCCCTACACCGGGGAGCTGTTTTTT
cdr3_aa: CASSPYTGELFF

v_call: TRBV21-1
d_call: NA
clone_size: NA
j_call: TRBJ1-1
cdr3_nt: TGTGCCAGCAGCACTATGGGACAGACGAACACTGAAGCTTTCTTT
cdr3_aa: CASSTMGQTNTEAFF

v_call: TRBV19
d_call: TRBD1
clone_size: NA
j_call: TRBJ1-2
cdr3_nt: TGTGCCAGTAGTATATTTGGACAGGGGGATGGCTACACCTTC
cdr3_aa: CASSIFGQGDGYTF

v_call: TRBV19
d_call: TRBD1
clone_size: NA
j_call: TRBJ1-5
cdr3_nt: TGTGCCAGTAGTGTCCAGGGGGCGGGGAATCAGCCCCAGCATTTT
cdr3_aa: CASSVQGAGNQPQHF

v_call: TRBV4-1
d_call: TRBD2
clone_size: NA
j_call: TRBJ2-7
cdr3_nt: TGCGCCAGCAGCCAACTAGCGGGCCCGTTGTTTGCCTACGAGCAGTACTTC
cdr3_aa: CASSQLAGPLFAYEQYF

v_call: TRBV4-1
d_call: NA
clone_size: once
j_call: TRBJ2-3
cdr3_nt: TGCGCCAGCAGCCTACAAGTCACAGATACGCAGTATTTT
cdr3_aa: CASSLQVTDTQYF

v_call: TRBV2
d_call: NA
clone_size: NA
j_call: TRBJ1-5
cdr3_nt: TGTGCCAGCAGCGGGTCTGATCAGCCCCAGCATTTT
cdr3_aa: CASSGSDQPQHF